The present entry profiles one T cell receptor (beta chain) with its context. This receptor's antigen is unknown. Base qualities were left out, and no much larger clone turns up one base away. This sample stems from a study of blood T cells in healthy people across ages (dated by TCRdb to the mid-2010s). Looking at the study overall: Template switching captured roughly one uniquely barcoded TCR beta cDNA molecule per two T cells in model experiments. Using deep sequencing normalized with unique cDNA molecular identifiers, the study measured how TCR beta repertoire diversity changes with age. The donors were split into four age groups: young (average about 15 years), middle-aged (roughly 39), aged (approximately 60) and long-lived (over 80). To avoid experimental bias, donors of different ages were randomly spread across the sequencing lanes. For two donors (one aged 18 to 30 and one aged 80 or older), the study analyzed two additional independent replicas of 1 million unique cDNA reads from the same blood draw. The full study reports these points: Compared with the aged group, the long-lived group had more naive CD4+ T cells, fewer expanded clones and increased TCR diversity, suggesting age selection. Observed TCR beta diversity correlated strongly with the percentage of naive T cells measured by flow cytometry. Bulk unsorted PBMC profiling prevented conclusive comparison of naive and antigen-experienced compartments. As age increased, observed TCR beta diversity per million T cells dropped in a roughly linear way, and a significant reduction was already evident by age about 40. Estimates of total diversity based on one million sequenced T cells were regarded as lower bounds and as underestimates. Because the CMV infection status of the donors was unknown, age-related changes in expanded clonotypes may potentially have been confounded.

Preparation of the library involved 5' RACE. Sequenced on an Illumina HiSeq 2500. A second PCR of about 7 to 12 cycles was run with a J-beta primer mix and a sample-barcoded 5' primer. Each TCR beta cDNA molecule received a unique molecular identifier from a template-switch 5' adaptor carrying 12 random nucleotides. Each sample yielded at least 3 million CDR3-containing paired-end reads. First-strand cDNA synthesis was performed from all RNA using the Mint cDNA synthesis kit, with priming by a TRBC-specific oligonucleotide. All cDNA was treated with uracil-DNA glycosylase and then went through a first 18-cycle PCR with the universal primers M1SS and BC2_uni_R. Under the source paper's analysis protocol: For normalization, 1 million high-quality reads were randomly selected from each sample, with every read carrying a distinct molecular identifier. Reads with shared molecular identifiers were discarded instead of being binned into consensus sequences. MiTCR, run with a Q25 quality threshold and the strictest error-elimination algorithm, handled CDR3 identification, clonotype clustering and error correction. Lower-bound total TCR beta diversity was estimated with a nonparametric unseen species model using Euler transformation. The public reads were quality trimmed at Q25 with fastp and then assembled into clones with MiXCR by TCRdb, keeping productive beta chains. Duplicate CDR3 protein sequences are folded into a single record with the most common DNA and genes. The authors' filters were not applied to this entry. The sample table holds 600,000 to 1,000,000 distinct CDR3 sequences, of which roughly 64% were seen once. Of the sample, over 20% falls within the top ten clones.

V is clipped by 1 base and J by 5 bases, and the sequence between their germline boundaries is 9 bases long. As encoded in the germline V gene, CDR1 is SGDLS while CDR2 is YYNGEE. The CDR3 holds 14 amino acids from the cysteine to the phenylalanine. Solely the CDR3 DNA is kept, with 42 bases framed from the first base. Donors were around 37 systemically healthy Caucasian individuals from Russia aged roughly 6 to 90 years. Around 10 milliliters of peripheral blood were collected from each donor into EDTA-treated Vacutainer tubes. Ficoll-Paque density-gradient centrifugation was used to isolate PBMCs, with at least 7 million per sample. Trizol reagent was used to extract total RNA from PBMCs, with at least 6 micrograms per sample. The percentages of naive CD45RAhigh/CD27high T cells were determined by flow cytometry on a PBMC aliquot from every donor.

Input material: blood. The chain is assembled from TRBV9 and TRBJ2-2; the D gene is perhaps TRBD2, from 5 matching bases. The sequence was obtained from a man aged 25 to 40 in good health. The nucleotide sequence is TGTGCCAGCAGCGTACTAGCCGGGACCGGGGAGCTGTTTTTT. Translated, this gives CASSVLAGTGELFF.